These 25 T cell receptor beta chains were all obtained from the same sample, sequenced in a study of blood T cell repertoires in COVID-19. Clones were read by immunoSEQ multiplex PCR, and TCRdb kept only the in-frame ones, dropping some. In the table there are some 290,000 clones, roughly 87% of which are singletons. The sample comprised peripheral blood. The receptors here all came from a woman between 50 and 59 years old who had recovered from COVID-19.

The chain joins TRBV19 to TRBJ1-2, with 10 bases aligning to TRBD1. CDR3 length equals 14 residues. The germline gives CDR1 LNHDA, CDR2 SQIVND (reference sequence). The junction had 9 bases not matched to a gene; V was cut back by 10 bases and J by 4 bases. The CDR3 sequence: CATRGTGVVYGYTF. CDR3 bases: TGTGCCACCAGAGGGACAGGGGTTGTCTATGGCTACACCTTC. Supplemented by reference TRBV19 and TRBJ1-2, the full variable domain reads DGGITQSPKYLFRKEGQNVTLSCEQNLNHDAMYWYRQDPGQGLRLIYYSQIVNDFQKGDIAEGYSVSREKKESFPLTVTSAQKNPTAFYLCATRGTGVVYGYTFGSGTRLTVV.

V gene TRBV19 combines with J gene TRBJ2-5; unclear D gene. Trimming removed 3 bases at V and 5 bases at J, with 7 bases between. CDR1 and CDR2 from the germline V gene are LNHDA and SQIVND (reference sequence). There are 12 residues in the CDR3. CDR3 nucleotides: TGTGCCAGTAGTATCCTCGGGGAGACCCAGTACTTC. Protein: CASSILGETQYF.

This chain connects TRBV11-3 to TRBJ2-1, with 7 bases that match TRBD2. The CDR3 totals 17 residues. J lost 4 bases, V lost 4 bases, and 13 bases had no gene match. Looked up from germline, CDR1 is SGHNT and CDR2 is YENEEA. The CDR3 DNA follows: TGTGCCAGCAGCTCATCGGATGTAGCGGGCTCTTACAATGAGCAGTTCTTC. Protein product: CASSSSDVAGSYNEQFF.

Here the CDR3 DNA reads TGTGCCAGCAGTCGGACCGGGACACTCCCACAGCCCCAGCATTTT. Encoded protein: CASSRTGTLPQPQHF. The V gene is TRBV28, the J gene TRBJ1-5; a possible D gene is TRBD1 (6 bases). This CDR3 has 15 amino acids. From germline, CDR1 is MDHEN and CDR2 SYDVKM. Trimming removed 5 bases from V and 7 bases from J, with 18 bases in between.

This clone was seen a single time. The V gene is TRBV18, the J gene TRBJ1-1; TRBD1 is a possible D gene (6 bases). Germline V CDR1 and CDR2: KGHSH, LQKENI. This CDR3 comprises 13 residues. The V and J ends lost 5 bases and 10 bases respectively, with 17 bases between them. CDR3 nucleotides: TGTGCCAGCTCAGAGGCGGCGGGGGGCGTAGCTTTCTTT. Translating it yields CASSEAAGGVAFF.

This chain links TRBV7-2 with TRBJ1-1, with D tentatively TRBD1 (6 bases). The CDR3 is 15 residues long. Germline-derived CDR1 and CDR2 are SGHTA and FQGNSA. V lost 6 bases and J lost 4, with 18 bases in between. Here the CDR3 reads CASRASGGARTEAFF. The CDR3 DNA reads as TGTGCCAGCAGGGCCTCGGGGGGGGCGCGCACTGAAGCTTTCTTT.

This chain uses TRBV3-1 (or the pseudogene TRBV3-2) with TRBJ1-2; 7 bases are shared with TRBD1. Germline assignment: CDR1 LGHDT and CDR2 YNNKEL (reference sequence). Trimming took 0 bases from V and 6 from J; bases not matched to a gene: 13. The CDR3 has 17 amino acids. CDR3 protein: CASSQEPPGQVSNGYTF. The DNA of the CDR3 is TGTGCCAGCAGCCAAGAGCCGCCAGGACAGGTTTCGAATGGCTACACCTTC.

J is TRBJ1-2 and V is TRBV6-5; D remains ambiguous. CDR1 MNHEY and CDR2 SVGAGI come from the germline V gene. The CDR3 has 13 residues. Trimming stripped 8 bases from V and 1 base from J, with 11 bases between. CDR3 coding DNA: TGTGCCAGCCGTTCAGTGGTTAACTATGGCTACACCTTC. Its translation: CASRSVVNYGYTF.

The chain recombines TRBV6-6 with TRBJ1-5; TRBD1 aligns across 9 bases. The CDR3 loop spans 13 amino acids. Germline V gives CDR1 MNHNY, CDR2 SVGAGI (reference sequence). V lost 8 bases, J lost 6 bases, and 5 bases stayed unmatched. The CDR3 nucleotides are TGTGCCAGCCTGGACAGGGGTATTCAGCCCCAGCATTTT. Its translation: CASLDRGIQPQHF.

The chain has TRBV4-3 and TRBJ2-7; 8 bases are shared with TRBD2. CDR1 is LGHNA, CDR2 YSLEER, per germline. V shed 2 bases and J 5 bases; nucleotides not matched to a gene: 8. The CDR3 consists of 15 residues. The CDR3 DNA is TGCGCCAGCAGCCAAACGACGGGAGGGCCAGACGAGCAGTACTTC. It is translated as CASSQTTGGPDEQYF.

The chain recombines TRBV18 with TRBJ2-3; D might be TRBD1 (6 bases). Trimming removed 6 bases from V and 9 bases from J, with 10 bases in between. The CDR3 spans 11 residues. Per germline, CDR1 KGHSH and CDR2 LQKENI. CDR3 amino acids: CASSKTGTQYF. CDR3 DNA: TGTGCCAGCTCGAAGACAGGAACGCAGTATTTT.

This clone was seen only a few times. The genes are TRBV5-1 and TRBJ2-7, with TRBD1 identical over 10 bases. The CDR3 is made up of 14 amino acids. V shed 5 bases and J 0 bases; nucleotides not matched to a gene: 2. CDR1 is SGHRS, CDR2 YFSETQ, per germline. The CDR3 loop is CASRRQGASYEQYF. DNA for the CDR3: TGCGCCAGCAGGCGACAGGGGGCCTCCTACGAGCAGTACTTC. Filled out from reference TRBV5-1 and TRBJ2-7, the complete variable domain reads KAGVTQTPRYLIKTRGQQVTLSCSPISGHRSVSWYQQTPGQGLQFLFEYFSETQRNKGNFPGRFSGRQFSNSRSEMNVSTLELGDSALYLCASRRQGASYEQYFGPGTRLTVT.

This sequence joins TRBV5-6 and TRBJ2-6; no reliable D call. Per the germline V gene, CDR1 is SGHDT and CDR2 is YYEEEE. The CDR3 is made up of 16 amino acids. V lost 1 base and J lost 4, with 12 bases in between. The CDR3 is CASSLRATGGANVLTF. The CDR3 coding sequence is TGTGCCAGCAGCTTGAGAGCGACTGGAGGGGCCAACGTCCTGACTTTC.

The sample holds one count of this clone. V is TRBV11-3 and J is TRBJ1-1; a possible D gene is TRBD1 (6 bases). Between the trimmed V and J ends, which lost 3 bases and 7 bases, there was a span of 9 bases. The CDR3 is 12 amino acids. The germline CDR1 and CDR2 sequences are SGHNT and YENEEA. CDR3 nucleotides: TGTGCCAGCAGCTTCAGGGGTGGTGAAGCTTTCTTT. This codes for CASSFRGGEAFF.

The V gene is TRBV5-1, the J gene TRBJ1-3; 7 bases agree with TRBD1. Germline values: CDR1 SGHRS, CDR2 YFSETQ. The CDR3 covers 18 residues. Trimming removed 2 bases from V and 0 bases from J; junction bases left unmatched: 11. As DNA, the CDR3 is TGCGCCAGCAGCTTATTTGGGGATGACAGGGTCTCTGGAAACACCATATATTTT. This encodes CASSLFGDDRVSGNTIYF.

V is TRBV18 and J is TRBJ2-1; 9 nucleotides match TRBD2. Per germline, CDR1 KGHSH and CDR2 LQKENI. There are 15 residues in the CDR3. J lost 2 bases, V lost 3 bases, and 2 bases had no gene match. The CDR3 reads CASSPLAGTYNEQFF. CDR3 DNA sequence: TGTGCCAGCTCACCGCTAGCGGGGACCTACAATGAGCAGTTCTTC.

V and J are TRBV7-9 and TRBJ2-5, with 9 bases fitting TRBD2. Germline V gene lookup returns CDR1 SEHNR and CDR2 FQNEAQ (reference sequence). The CDR3 extends over 16 amino acids. The junction had 14 bases not matched to a gene; V was cut back by 7 bases and J by 5 bases. CDR3 sequence (DNA): TGTGCCAGCACCTTCGAACGGCTAGCGGGACGGGAGACCCAGTACTTC. It translates to CASTFERLAGRETQYF.

The chain is built from TRBV6-2 or TRBV6-3 and TRBJ1-4, with TRBD1 as a possible D gene (5 bases). CDR3 length: 17 residues. The V gene lost 0 bases and the J gene lost 0 bases, with 11 bases spanning the gap. Germline V CDR1 and CDR2: MNHEY, SVGEGT. CDR3 sequence (DNA): TGTGCCAGCAGTTACTCTACAGGCCCGGCAACTAATGAAAAACTGTTTTTT. Its translation: CASSYSTGPATNEKLFF.

Note on this clone: The sample carries other DNA sequences with the same CDR3. The chain combines TRBV9 with TRBJ2-5; tentative D call: TRBD2 (5 bases). Per germline, CDR1 SGDLS and CDR2 YYNGEE. This CDR3 is built from 14 residues. V was pared by 0 bases and J by 1 base, with 7 bases between. CDR3 nucleotides: TGTGCCAGCAGCGTAGGGACTGGCCAAGAGACCCAGTACTTC. This codes for CASSVGTGQETQYF. The complete variable domain, with remaining parts taken from reference TRBV9 and TRBJ2-5, reads DSGVTQTPKHLITATGQRVTLRCSPRSGDLSVYWYQQSLDQGLQFLIQYYNGEERAKGNILERFSAQQFPDLHSELNLSSLELGDSALYFCASSVGTGQETQYFGPGTRLLVL.

This clone was detected only once. This chain uses TRBV5-4 with TRBJ1-2; the D is unclear. V lost 5 bases, J lost 4 bases, and 15 bases lay in between. This CDR3 comprises 14 residues. Germline CDR1 and CDR2: SGHNT and YYREEE (reference sequence). The CDR3 DNA sequence: TGTGCCAGCAGGACATGGGAGGATCTCTATGGCTACACCTTC. Translating it yields CASRTWEDLYGYTF.

The chain carries TRBV5-1 and TRBJ2-3, with D possibly matching TRBD1 (5 bases). The CDR3 is made up of 16 amino acids. Between the trimmed V and J ends, which lost 0 bases and 2 bases, there was a span of 13 bases. Germline values: CDR1 SGHRS, CDR2 YFSETQ. The CDR3 loop is CASSLVPGPFTDTQYF. The CDR3 bases are TGCGCCAGCAGCTTGGTTCCAGGGCCCTTCACAGATACGCAGTATTTT.

The chain combines TRBV6-5 with TRBJ1-1; 9 bases are a match to TRBD1. V shed 4 bases, J shed 5 bases, and the junction held 2 bases outside the gene matches. The CDR3 runs to 13 residues. In germline, CDR1 is MNHEY, CDR2 SVGAGI. The CDR3 nucleotides are TGTGCCAGCAGTTGGGACAGGGTAACTGAAGCTTTCTTT. Amino acid sequence: CASSWDRVTEAFF.

The chain couples TRBV6-5 to TRBJ2-5; no clear D. Between the trimmed V and J ends, which lost 6 bases and 0 bases, there was a span of 11 bases. Germline loops: CDR1 MNHEY, CDR2 SVGAGI. The CDR3 has 14 amino acids. This CDR3 reads CASSTDIYQETQYF. The CDR3, as DNA: TGTGCCAGCAGCACCGACATCTACCAAGAGACCCAGTACTTC.

The CDR3 is CASSFGTGGHEQYF. CDR3 in DNA: TGTGCCAGCAGCTTCGGGACAGGGGGCCACGAGCAGTACTTC. The chain combines TRBV11-2 with TRBJ2-7; 12 nucleotides match TRBD1. Looked up from germline, CDR1 is SGHAT and CDR2 is FQNNGV. J lost 5 bases, V lost 3 bases, and 2 bases had no gene match. CDR3 length equals 14 residues.

The V and J genes are TRBV5-1 and TRBJ2-1, with D perhaps matching TRBD2 (7 bases). V lost 5 bases and J lost 3, with 15 bases in between. CDR1 is SGHRS, CDR2 YFSETQ, per germline. The CDR3 sequence is 15 residues long. CDR3 sequence reads: CASRPVGGLYNEQFF. The DNA for the CDR3 is TGCGCCAGCAGGCCCGTCGGGGGGCTCTACAATGAGCAGTTCTTC.